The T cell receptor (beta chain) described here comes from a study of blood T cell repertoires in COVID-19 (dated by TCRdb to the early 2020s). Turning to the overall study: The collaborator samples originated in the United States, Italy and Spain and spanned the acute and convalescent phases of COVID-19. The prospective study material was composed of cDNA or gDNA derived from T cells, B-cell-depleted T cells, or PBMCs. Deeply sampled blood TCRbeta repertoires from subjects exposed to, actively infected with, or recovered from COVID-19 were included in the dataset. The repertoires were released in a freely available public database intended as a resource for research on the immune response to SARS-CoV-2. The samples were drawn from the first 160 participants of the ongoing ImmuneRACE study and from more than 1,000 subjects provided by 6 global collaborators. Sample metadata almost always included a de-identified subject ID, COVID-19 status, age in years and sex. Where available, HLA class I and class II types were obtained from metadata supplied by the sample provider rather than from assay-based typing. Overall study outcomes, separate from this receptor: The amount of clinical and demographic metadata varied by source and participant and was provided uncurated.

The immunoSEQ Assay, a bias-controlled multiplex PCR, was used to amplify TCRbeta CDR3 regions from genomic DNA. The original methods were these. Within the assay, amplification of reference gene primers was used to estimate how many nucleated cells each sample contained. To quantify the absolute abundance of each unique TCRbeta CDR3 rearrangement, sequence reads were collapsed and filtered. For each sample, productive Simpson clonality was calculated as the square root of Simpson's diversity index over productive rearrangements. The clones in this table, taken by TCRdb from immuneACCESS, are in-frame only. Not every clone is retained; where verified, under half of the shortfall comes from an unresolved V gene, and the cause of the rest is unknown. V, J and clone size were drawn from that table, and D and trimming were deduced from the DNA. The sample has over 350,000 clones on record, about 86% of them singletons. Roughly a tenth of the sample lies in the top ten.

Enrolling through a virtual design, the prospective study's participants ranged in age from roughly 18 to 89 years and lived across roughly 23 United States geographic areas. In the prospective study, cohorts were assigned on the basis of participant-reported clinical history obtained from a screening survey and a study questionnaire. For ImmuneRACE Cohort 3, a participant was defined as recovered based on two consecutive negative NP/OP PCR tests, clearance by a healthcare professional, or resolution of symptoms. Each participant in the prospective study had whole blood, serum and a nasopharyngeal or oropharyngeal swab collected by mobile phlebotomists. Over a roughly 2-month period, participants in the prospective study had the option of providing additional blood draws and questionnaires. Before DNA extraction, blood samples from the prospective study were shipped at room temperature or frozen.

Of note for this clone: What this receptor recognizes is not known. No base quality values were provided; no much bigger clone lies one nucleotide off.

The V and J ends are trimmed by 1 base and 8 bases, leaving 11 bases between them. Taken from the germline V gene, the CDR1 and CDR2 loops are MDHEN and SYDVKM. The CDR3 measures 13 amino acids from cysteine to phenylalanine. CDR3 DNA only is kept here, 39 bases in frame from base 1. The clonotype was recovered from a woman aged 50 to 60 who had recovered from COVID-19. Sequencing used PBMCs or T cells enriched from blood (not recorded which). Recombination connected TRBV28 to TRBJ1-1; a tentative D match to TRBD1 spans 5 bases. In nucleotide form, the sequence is TGTGCCAGCAGTTTATCTTCAGGGTTGGAAGCTTTCTTT. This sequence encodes CASSLSSGLEAFF. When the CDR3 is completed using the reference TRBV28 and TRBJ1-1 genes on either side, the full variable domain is DVKVTQSSRYLVKRTGEKVFLECVQDMDHENMFWYRQDPGLGLRLIYFSYDVKMKEKGDIPEGYSVSREKKERFSLILESASTNQTSMYLCASSLSSGLEAFFGQGTRLTVV.